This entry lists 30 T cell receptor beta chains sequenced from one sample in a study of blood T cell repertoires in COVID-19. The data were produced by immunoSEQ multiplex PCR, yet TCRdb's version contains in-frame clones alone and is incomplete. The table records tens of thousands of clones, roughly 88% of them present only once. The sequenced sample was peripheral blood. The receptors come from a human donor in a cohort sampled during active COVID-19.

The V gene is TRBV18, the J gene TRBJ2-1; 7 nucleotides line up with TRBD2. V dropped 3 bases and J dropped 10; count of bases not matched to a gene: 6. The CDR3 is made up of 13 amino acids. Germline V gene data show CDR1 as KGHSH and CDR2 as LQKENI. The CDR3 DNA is TGTGCCAGCTCACCGGGAGGGATCGGAGAGCAGTTCTTC. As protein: CASSPGGIGEQFF. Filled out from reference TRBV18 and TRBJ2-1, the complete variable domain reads NAGVMQNPRHLVRRRGQEARLRCSPMKGHSHVYWYRQLPEEGLKFMVYLQKENIIDESGMPKERFSAEFPKEGPSILRIQQVVRGDSAAYFCASSPGGIGEQFFGPGTRLTVL.

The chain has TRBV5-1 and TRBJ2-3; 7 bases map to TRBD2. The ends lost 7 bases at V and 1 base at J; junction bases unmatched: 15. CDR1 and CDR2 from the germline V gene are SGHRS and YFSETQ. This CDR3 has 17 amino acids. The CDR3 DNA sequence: TGCGCCAGCGGTACTAAAGAGGGAGGGCCGGGCACAGATACGCAGTATTTT. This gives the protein CASGTKEGGPGTDTQYF.

CDR3 residues: CASMKREGPNEQFF. CDR3 DNA: TGTGCCAGCATGAAGCGGGAGGGCCCCAATGAGCAGTTCTTC. The rearrangement uses TRBV2 and TRBJ2-1, with TRBD2 matching over 10 bases. Trimming took 7 bases from V and 6 from J; bases not matched to a gene: 6. The CDR3 runs 14 residues. Germline V gene sequence: CDR1 SNHLY, CDR2 FYNNEI.

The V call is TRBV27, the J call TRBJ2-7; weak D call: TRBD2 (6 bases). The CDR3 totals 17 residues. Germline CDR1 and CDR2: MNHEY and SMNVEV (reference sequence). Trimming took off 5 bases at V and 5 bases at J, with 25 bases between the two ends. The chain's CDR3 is CASSPAWRDRTAHEQYF. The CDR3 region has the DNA TGTGCCAGCAGTCCAGCCTGGAGGGACCGAACTGCCCACGAGCAGTACTTC.

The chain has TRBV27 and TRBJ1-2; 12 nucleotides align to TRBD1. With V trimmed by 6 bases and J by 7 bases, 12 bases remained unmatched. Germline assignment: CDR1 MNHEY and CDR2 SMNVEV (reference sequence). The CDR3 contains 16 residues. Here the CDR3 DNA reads TGTGCCAGCAGAAAACCGGGACAGGGGGCAACGGGTGGCTACACCTTC. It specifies CASRKPGQGATGGYTF.

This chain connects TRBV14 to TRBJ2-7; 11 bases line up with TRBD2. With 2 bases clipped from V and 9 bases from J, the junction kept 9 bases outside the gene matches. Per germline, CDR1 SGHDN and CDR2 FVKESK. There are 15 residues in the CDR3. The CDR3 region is CASSQLLAGVGGQYF. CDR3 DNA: TGTGCCAGCAGCCAACTACTAGCGGGAGTAGGAGGGCAGTACTTC.

DNA of the CDR3: TGTGCCAGCAGTCCTTACGACAGGGGGGGAGGCTACACCTTC. This gives the protein CASSPYDRGGGYTF. The chain joins TRBV27 to TRBJ1-2; 9 nucleotides agree with TRBD1. Germline V gene sequence: CDR1 MNHEY, CDR2 SMNVEV (reference sequence). The CDR3 loop spans 14 amino acids. V trimming: 5 bases; J trimming: 8 bases; junction bases outside the gene matches: 9.

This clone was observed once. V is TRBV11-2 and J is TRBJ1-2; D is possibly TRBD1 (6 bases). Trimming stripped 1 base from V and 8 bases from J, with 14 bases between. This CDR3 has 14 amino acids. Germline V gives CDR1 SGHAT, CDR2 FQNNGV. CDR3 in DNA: TGTGCCAGCAGCTTAGCCGGGACACAGAGGGGCTACACCTTC. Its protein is CASSLAGTQRGYTF. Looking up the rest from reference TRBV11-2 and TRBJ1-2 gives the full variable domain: EAGVAQSPRYKIIEKRQSVAFWCNPISGHATLYWYQQILGQGPKLLIQFQNNGVVDDSQLPKDRFSAERLKGVDSTLKIQPAKLEDSAVYLCASSLAGTQRGYTFGSGTRLTVV.

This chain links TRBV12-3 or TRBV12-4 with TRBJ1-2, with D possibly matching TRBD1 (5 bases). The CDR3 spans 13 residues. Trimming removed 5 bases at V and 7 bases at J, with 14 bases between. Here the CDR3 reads CASSPLDTAGYTF. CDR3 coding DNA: TGTGCCAGCAGTCCTTTGGACACGGCTGGCTACACCTTC.

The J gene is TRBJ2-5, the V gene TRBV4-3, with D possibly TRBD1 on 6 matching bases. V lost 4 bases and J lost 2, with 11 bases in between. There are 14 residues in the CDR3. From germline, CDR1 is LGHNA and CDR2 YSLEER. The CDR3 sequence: CASSLTRGQETQYF. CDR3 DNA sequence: TGCGCCAGCAGCCTAACTAGGGGGCAAGAGACCCAGTACTTC.

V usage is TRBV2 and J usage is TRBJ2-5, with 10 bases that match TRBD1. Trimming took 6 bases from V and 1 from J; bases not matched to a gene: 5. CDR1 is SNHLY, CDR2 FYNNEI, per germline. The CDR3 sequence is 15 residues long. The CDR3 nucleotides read TGTGCCAGCAGGTGGACAGGGGGGATCCAAGAGACCCAGTACTTC. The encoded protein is CASRWTGGIQETQYF.

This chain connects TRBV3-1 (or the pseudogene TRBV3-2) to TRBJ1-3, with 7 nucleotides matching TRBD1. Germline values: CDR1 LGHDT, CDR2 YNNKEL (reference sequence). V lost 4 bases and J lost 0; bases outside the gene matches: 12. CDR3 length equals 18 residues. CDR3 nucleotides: TGTGCCAGCAGCCCCTATCGACAGGGCAGAAGCTCTGGAAACACCATATATTTT. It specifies CASSPYRQGRSSGNTIYF.

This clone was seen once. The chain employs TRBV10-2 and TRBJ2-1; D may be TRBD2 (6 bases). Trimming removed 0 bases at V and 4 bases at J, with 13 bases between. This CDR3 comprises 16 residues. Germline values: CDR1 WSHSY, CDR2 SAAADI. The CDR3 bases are TGCGCCAGCAGTGAGTCGGGTGCGGGACTTTACAATGAGCAGTTCTTC. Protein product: CASSESGAGLYNEQFF.

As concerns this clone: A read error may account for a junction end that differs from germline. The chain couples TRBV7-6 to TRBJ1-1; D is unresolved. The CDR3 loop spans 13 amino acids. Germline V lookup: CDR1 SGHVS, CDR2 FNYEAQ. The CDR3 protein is CASSTGVNTEAFF. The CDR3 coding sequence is TGTGCCAGCAGCACCGGGGTGAATACTGAAGCTTTCTTT.

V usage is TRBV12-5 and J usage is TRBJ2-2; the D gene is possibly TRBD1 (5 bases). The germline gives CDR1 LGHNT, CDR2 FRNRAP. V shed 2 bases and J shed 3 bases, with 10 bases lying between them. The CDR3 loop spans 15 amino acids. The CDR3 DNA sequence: TGTGCTAGTGGTTTGTTCAGGGCCGACACCGGGGAGCTGTTTTTT. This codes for CASGLFRADTGELFF.

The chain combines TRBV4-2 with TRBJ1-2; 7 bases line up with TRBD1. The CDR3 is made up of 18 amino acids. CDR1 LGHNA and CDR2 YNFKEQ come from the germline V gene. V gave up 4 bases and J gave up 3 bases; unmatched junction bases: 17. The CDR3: CASSLNSKLTGRHYGYTF. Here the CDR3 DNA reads TGTGCCAGCAGCCTAAATTCCAAACTGACAGGGCGCCACTATGGCTACACCTTC.

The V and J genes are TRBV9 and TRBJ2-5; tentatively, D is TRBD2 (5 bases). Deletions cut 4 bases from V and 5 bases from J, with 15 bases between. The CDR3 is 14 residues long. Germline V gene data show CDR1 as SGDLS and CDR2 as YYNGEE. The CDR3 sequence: CASSPRTDPETQYF. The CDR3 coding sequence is TGTGCCAGCAGCCCCCGGACTGACCCTGAGACCCAGTACTTC.

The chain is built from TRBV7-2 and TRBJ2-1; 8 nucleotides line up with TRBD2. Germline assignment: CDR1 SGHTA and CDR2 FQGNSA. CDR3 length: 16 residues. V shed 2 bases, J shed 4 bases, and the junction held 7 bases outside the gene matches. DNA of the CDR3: TGTGCCAGCAGCTTATTTTCGGGAGGGGGTTACAATGAGCAGTTCTTC. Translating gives CASSLFSGGGYNEQFF.

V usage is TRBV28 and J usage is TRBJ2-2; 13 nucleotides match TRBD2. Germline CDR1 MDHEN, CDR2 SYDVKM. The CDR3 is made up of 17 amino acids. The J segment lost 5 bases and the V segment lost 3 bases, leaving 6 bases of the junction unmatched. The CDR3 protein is CASSFAGLAGITGELFF. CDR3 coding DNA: TGTGCCAGCAGTTTCGCGGGACTAGCGGGAATAACCGGGGAGCTGTTTTTT.

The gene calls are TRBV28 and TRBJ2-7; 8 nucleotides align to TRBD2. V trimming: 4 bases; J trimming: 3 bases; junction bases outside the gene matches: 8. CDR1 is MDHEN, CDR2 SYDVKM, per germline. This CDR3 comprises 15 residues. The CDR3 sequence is CASSSGGTRSYEQYF. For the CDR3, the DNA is TGTGCCAGCAGTTCTGGGGGGACTAGAAGCTACGAGCAGTACTTC.

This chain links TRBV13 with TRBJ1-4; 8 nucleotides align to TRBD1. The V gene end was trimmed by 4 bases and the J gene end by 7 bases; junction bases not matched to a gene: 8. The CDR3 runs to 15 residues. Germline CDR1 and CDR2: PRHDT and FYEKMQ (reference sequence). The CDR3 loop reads CASSYRAGGSEKLFF. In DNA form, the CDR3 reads TGTGCCAGCAGCTACAGGGCAGGGGGCTCTGAAAAACTGTTTTTT.

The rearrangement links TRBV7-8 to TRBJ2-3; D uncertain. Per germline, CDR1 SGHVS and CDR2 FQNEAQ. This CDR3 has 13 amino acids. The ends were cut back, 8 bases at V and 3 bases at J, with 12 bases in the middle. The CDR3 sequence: CASASGFTDTQYF. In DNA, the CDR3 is TGTGCCAGCGCTTCGGGTTTTACAGATACGCAGTATTTT.

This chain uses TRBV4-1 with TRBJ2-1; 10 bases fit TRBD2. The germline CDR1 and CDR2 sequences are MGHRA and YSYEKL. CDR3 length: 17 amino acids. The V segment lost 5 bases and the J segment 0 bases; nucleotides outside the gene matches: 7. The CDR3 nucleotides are TGCGCCAGCAGCGCGCAAGGACTAGCGGCCTCCTACAATGAGCAGTTCTTC. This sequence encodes CASSAQGLAASYNEQFF.

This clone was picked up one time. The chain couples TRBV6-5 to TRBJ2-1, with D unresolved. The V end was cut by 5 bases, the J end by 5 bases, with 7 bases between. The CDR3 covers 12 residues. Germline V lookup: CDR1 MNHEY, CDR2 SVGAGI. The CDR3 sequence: CASSRTNNEQFF. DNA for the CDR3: TGTGCCAGCAGTCGAACTAACAATGAGCAGTTCTTC.

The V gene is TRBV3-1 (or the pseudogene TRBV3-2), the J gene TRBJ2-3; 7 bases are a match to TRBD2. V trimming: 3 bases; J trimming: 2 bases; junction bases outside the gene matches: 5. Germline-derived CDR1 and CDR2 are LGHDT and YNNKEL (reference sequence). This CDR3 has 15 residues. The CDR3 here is CASSHQRDVTDTQYF. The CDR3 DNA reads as TGTGCCAGCAGCCATCAGCGGGATGTCACAGATACGCAGTATTTT.

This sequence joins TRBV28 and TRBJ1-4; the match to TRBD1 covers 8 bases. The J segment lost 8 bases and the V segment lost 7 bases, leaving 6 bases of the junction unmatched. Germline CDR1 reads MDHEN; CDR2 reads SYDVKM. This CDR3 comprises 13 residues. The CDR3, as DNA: TGTGCCAGCACTCCAGGGGGCGGGGAAAAACTGTTTTTT. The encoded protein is CASTPGGGEKLFF.

CDR3 in DNA: TGTGCCAGCTCAACGGCACAGGGGACCACTGAAGCTTTCTTT. Its protein product is CASSTAQGTTEAFF. V usage is TRBV18 and J usage is TRBJ1-1, with 7 bases lining up with TRBD1. The ends lost 5 bases at V and 4 bases at J; junction bases unmatched: 7. Germline V gene sequence: CDR1 KGHSH, CDR2 LQKENI. The CDR3 extends over 14 amino acids.

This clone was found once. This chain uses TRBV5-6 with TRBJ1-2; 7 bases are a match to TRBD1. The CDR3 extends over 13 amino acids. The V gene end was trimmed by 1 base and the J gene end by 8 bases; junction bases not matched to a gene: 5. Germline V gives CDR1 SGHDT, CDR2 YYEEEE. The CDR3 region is CASSLTGEVGYTF. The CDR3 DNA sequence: TGTGCCAGCAGCTTGACAGGGGAGGTCGGCTACACCTTC.

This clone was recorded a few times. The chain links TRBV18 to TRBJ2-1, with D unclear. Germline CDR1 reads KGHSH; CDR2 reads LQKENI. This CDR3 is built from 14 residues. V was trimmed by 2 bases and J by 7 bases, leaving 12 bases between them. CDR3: CASSPSTASNEQFF. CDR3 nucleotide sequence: TGTGCCAGCTCACCATCGACTGCCAGTAATGAGCAGTTCTTC. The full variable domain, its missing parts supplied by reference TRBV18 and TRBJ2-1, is NAGVMQNPRHLVRRRGQEARLRCSPMKGHSHVYWYRQLPEEGLKFMVYLQKENIIDESGMPKERFSAEFPKEGPSILRIQQVVRGDSAAYFCASSPSTASNEQFFGPGTRLTVL.

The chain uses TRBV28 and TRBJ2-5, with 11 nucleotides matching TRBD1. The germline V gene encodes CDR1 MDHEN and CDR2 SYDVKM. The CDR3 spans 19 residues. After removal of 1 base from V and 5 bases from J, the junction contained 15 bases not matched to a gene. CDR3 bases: TGTGCCAGCAGTTTATATCATGGGACAGGGGGTTTCGTCGGGGAGACCCAGTACTTC. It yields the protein CASSLYHGTGGFVGETQYF.